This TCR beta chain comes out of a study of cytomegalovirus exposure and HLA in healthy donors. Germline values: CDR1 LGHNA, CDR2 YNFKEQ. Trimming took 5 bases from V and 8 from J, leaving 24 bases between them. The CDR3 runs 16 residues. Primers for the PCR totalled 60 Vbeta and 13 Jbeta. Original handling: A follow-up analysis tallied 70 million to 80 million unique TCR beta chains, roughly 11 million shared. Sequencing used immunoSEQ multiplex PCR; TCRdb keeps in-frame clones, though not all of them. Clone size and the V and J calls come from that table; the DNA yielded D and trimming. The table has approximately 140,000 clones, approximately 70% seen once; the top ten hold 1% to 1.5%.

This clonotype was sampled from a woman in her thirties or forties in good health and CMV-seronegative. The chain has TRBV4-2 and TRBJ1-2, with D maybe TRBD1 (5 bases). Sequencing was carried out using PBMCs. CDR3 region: CASSVFRSGGSEGYTF. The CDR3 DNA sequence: TGTGCCAGCAGCGTGTTTCGGTCCGGGGGGAGTGAGGGCTACACCTTC.